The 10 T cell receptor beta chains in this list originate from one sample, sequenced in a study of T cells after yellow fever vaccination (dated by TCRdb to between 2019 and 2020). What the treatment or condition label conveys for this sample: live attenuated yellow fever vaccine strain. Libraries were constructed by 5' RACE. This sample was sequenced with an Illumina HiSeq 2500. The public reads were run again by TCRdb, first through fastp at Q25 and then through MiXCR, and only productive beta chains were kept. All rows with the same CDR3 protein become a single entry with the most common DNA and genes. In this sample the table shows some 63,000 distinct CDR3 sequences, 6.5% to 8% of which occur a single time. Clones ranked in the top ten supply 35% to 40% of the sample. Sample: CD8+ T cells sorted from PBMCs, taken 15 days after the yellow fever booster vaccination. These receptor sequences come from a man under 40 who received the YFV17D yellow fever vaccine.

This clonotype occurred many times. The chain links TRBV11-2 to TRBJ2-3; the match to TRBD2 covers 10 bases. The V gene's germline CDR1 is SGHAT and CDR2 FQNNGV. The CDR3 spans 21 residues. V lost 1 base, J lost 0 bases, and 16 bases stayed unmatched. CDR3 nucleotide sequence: TGTGCCAGCAGCTTAGGTCCGCTAGCGGGAGCAGAAGGCCCTAGCACAGATACGCAGTATTTT. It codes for CASSLGPLAGAEGPSTDTQYF.

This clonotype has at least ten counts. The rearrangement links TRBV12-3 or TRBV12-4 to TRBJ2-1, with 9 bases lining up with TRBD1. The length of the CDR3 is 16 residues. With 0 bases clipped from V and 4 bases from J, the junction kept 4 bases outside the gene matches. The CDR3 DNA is TGTGCCAGCAGTTTAGCGGACAGGGGCTATTACAATGAGCAGTTCTTC. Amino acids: CASSLADRGYYNEQFF.

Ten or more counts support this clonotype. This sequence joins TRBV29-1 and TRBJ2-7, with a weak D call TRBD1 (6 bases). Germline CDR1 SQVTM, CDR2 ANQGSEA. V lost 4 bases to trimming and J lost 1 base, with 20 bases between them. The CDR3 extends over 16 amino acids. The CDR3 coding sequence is TGCAGCGTTGGTGGACCCGGGGAAAGGGGGTCCTACGAGCAGTACTTC. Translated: CSVGGPGERGSYEQYF.

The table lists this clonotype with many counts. Here the CDR3 reads CASSLVILEQFF. For the CDR3, the DNA is TGTGCCAGCAGCTTAGTTATTTTGGAGCAGTTCTTC. This chain uses TRBV11-2 with TRBJ2-1, with D uncertain. The CDR3 spans 12 residues. Germline V lookup: CDR1 SGHAT, CDR2 FQNNGV. Trimming left V 1 base short and J 10 bases short, with 8 bases between.

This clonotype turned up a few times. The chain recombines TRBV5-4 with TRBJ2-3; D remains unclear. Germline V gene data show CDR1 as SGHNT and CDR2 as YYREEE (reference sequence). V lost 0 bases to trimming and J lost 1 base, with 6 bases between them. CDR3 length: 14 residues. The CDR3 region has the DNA TGTGCCAGCAGCTTGGCGCAGCGCACAGATACGCAGTATTTT. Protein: CASSLAQRTDTQYF.

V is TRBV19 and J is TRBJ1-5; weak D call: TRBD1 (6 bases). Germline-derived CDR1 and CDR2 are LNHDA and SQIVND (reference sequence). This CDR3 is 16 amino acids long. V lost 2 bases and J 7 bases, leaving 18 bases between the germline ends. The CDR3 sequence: CASSIIGGGRDQPQHF. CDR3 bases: TGTGCCAGTAGTATAATCGGCGGGGGCAGGGACCAGCCCCAGCATTTT.

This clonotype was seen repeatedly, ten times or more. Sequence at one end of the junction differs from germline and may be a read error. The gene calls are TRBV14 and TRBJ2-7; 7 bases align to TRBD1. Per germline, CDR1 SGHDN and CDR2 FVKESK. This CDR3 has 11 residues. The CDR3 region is CASSAGQEADF. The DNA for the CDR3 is TGTGCCAGCAGCGCCGGACAGGAAGCAGACTTC.

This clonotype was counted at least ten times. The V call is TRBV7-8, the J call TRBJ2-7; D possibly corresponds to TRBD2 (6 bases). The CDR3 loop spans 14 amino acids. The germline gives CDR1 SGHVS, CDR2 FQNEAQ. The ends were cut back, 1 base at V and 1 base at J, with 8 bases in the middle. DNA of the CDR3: TGTGCCAGCAGCTTAGTTGGGGGGTCCTACGAGCAGTACTTC. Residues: CASSLVGGSYEQYF. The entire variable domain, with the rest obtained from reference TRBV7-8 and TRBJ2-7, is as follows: GAGVSQSPRYKVAKRGQDVALRCDPISGHVSLFWYQQALGQGPEFLTYFQNEAQLDKSGLPSDRFFAERPEGSVSTLKIQRTQQEDSAVYLCASSLVGGSYEQYFGPGTRLTVT.

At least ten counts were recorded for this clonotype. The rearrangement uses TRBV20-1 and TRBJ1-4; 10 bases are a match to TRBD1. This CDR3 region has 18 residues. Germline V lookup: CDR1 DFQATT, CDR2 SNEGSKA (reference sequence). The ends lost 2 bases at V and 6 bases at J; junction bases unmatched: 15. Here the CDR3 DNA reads TGCAGTGCTAGACCATCCGGGACAGGGGAGGGTTATGATGAAAAACTGTTTTTT. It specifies CSARPSGTGEGYDEKLFF.

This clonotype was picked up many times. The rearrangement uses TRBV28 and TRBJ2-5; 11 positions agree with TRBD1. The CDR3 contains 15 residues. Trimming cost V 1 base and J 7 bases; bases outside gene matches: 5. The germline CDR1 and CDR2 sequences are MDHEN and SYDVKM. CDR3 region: CASSLFGQGAVTQYF. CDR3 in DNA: TGTGCCAGCAGTTTATTCGGACAGGGGGCAGTGACCCAGTACTTC. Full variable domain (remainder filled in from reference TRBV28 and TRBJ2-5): DVKVTQSSRYLVKRTGEKVFLECVQDMDHENMFWYRQDPGLGLRLIYFSYDVKMKEKGDIPEGYSVSREKKERFSLILESASTNQTSMYLCASSLFGQGAVTQYFGPGTRLLVL.